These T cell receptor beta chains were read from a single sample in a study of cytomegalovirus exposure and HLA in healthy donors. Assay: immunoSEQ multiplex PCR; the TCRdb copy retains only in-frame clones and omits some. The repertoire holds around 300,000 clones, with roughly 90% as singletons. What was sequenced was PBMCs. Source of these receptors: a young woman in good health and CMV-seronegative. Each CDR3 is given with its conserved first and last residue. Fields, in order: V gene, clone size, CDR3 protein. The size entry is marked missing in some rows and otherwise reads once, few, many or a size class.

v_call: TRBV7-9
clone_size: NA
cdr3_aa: CSGGTSGSYNEQFF

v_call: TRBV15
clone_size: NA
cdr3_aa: CATSRARGLGGYTF

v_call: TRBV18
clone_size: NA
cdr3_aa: CASSPSVGNQPQHF

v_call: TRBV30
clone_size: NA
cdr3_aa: CAWSLSTGELFF

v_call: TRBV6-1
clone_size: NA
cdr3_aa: CASSPREYSNQPQHF

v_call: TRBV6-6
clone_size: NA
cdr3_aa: CASSYSASSYEQYF

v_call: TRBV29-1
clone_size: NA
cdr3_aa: CSVEIGSYEQYF

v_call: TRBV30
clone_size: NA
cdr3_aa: CAWSVGETQYF

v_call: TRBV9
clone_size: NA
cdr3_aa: CASSVGGAPGTEAFF

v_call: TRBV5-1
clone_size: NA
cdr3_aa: CASSPRDRAHEQYF

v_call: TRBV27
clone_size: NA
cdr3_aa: CASSFSYLDQPQHF

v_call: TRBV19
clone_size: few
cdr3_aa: CASSFSGGDHYEQYF

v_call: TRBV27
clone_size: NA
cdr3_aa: CASSPFRGAGGRTDTQYF

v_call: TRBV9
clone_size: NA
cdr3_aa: CASSVGGASSYEQYF

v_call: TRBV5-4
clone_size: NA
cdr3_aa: CASSLDRGGYNEQFF

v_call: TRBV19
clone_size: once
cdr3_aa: CASRPSGGPLQETQYF

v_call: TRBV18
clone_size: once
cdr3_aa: CASSPGGIGSPLHF

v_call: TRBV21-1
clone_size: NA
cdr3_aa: CASSNPGVETSQGGGYTF

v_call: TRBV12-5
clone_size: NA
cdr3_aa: CASGPILENTEAFF

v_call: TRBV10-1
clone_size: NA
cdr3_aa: CASSGGVPGASPLHF

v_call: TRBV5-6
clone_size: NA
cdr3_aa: CASSGGTGANTEAFF

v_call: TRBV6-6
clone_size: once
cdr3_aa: CASSYSKGAGETQYF

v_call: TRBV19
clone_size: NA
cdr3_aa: CASLETSGGRETQYF

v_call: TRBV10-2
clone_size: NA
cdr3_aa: CASSESLGGGASPYEQYF

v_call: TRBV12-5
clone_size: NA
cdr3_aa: CASGLWGLGSYNSPLHF

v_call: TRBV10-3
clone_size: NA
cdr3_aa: CAISELEEQYF

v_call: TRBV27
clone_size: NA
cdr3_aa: CASSYRGTSNQPQHF

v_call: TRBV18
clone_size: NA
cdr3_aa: CASSPQVAVAGATANYGYTF

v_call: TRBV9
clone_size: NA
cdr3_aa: CASSEGARESDTQYF

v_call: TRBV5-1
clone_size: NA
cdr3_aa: CASSFKFLLRDSLLLSYNEQFF

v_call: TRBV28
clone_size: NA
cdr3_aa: CASSSPRGQGYGYTF

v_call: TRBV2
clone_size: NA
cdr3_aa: CASSEALQGGYEKLFF

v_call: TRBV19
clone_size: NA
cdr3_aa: CASRLRAGGQPQHF

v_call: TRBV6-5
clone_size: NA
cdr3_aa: CASRIAGATETQYF

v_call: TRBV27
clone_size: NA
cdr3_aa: CASSLSPHREDEAFF

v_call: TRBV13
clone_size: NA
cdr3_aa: CASRRQGPYEQYF

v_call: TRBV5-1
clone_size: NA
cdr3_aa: CASSFQGDYGYTF

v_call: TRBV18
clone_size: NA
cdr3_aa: CASSPNRIGGQGESGNTIYF

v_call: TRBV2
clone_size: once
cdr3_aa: CASRLTSAGEQYF

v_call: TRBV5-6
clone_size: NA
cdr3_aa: CASSVQGAHGYTF

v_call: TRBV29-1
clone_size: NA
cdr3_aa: CSASGQTSYEQYF

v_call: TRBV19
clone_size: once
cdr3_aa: CASSQNQGLVRYGYTF

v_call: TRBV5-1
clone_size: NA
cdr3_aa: CASSSQGGELTDTQYF

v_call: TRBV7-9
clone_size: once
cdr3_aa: CSGLNSGELFF

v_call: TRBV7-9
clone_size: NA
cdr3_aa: CASSGGVGTDTQYF

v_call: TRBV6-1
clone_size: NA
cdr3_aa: CASPPPGQADEQYF

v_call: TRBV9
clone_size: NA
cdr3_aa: CASSVGVRYEQYF

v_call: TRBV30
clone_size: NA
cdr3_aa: CAWSVFAGGRETQYF

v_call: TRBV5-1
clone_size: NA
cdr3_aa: CASSRTGINEKLFF

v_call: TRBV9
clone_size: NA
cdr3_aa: CASSVDGGSYNEQFF